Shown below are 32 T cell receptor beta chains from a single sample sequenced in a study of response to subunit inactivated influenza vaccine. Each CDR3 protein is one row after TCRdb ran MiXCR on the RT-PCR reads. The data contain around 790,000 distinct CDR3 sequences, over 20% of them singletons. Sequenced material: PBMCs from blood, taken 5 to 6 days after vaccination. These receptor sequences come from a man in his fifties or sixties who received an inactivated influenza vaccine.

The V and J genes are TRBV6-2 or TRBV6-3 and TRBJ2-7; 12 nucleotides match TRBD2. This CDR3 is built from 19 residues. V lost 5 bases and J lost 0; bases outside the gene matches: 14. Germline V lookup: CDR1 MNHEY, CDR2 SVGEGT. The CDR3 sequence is CASSTGLAGPWISSYEQYF. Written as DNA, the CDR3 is TGTGCCAGCAGTACAGGACTAGCGGGGCCCTGGATAAGCTCCTACGAGCAGTACTTC.

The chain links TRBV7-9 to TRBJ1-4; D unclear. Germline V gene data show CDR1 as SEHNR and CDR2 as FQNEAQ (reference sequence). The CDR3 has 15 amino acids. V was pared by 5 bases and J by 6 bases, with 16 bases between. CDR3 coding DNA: TGTGCCAGCAGCCGCGATTTGGTACCTTATGAAAAACTGTTTTTT. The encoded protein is CASSRDLVPYEKLFF.

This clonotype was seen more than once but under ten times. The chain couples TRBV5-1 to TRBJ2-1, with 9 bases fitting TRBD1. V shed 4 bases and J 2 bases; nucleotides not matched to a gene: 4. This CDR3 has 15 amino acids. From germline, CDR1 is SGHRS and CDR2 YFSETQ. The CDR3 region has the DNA TGCGCCAGCAGCCACGACAGGGGGACCTACAATGAGCAGTTCTTC. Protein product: CASSHDRGTYNEQFF.

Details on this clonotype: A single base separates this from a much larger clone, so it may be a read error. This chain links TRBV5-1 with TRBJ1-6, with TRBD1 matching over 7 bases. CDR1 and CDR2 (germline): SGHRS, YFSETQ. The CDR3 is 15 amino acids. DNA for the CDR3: TGCGCCAGCAGCTCGGGGGACAGCTATAATTCACACCTCCACTTT. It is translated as CASSSGDSYNSHLHF.

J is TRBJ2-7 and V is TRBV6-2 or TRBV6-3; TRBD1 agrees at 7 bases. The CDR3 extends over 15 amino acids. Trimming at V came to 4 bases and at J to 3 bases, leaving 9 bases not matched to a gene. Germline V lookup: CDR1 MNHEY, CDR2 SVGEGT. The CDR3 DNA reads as TGTGCCAGCAGTTCCTATCCGGGACAGAGCTACGAGCAGTACTTC. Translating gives CASSSYPGQSYEQYF.

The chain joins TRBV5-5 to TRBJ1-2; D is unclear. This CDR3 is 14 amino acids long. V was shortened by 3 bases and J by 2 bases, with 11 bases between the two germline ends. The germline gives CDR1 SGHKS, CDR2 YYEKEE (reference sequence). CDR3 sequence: CASSSGSANYGYTF. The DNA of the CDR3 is TGTGCCAGCAGCTCCGGTTCGGCCAACTATGGCTACACCTTC.

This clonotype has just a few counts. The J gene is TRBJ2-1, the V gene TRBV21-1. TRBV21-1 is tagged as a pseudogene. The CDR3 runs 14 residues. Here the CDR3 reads CASSKVSLGREQFF. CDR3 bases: TGTGCCAGCAGCAAAGTTAGCCTCGGTCGTGAGCAGTTCTTC.

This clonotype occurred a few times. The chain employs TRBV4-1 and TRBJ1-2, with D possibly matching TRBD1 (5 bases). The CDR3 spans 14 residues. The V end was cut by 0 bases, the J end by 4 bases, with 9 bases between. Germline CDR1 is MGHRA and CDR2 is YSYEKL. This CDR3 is CASSQDQGVYGYTF. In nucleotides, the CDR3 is TGCGCCAGCAGCCAAGACCAAGGGGTCTATGGCTACACCTTC.

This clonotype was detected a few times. The chain's CDR3 is CATSKQGSYNEQFF. The CDR3 nucleotides are TGTGCCACCAGCAAGCAGGGCTCCTACAATGAGCAGTTCTTC. This rearrangement joins TRBV15 to TRBJ2-1; D might be TRBD1 (5 bases). V lost 4 bases, J lost 0 bases, and 7 bases lay in between. The CDR3 has 14 residues. Per germline, CDR1 LNHNV and CDR2 YYDKDF (reference sequence).

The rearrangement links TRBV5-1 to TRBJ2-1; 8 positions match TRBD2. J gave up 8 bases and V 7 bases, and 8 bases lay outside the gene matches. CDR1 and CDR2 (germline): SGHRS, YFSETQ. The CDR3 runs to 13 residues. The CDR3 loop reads CASSRGARDEQFF. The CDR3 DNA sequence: TGCGCCAGCTCGCGGGGGGCCAGGGATGAGCAGTTCTTC.

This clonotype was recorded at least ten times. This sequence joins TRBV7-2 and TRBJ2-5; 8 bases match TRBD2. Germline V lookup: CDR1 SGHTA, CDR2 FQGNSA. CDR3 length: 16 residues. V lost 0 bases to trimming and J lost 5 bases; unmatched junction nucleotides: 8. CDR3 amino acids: CASSLALAGLGETQYF. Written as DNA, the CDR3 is TGTGCCAGCAGCTTAGCCCTAGCGGGTTTGGGGGAGACCCAGTACTTC.

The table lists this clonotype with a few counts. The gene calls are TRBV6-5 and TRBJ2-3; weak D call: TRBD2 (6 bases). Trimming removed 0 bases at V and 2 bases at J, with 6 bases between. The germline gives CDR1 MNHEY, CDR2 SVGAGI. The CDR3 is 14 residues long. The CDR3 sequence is CASSYSDYTDTQYF. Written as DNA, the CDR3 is TGTGCCAGCAGTTACTCGGACTACACAGATACGCAGTATTTT.

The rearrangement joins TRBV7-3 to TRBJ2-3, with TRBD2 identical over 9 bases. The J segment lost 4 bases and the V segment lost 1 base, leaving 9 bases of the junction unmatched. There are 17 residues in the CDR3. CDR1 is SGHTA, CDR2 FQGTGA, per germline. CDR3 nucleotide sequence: TGTGCCAGCAGCTTAATGAGTGGAGCGGGAGGATCAGATACGCAGTATTTT. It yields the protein CASSLMSGAGGSDTQYF.

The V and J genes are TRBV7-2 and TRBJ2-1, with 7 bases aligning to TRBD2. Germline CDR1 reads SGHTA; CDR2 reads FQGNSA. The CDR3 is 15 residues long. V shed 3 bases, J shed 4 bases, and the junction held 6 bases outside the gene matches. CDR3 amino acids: CASSLRLGGYNEQFF. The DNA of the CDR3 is TGTGCCAGCAGCTTGCGGCTGGGGGGGTACAATGAGCAGTTCTTC.

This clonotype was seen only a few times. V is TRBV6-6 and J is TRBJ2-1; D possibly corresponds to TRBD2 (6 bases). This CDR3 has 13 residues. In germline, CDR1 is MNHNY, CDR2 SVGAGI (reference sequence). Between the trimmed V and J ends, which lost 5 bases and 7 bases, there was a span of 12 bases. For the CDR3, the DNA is TGTGCCAGCAGTGGCGGGACCTCGAATGAGCAGTTCTTC. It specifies CASSGGTSNEQFF.

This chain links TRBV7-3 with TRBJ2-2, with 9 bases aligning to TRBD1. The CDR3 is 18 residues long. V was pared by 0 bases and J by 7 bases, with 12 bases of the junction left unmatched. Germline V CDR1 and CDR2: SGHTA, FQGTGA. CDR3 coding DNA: TGTGCCAGCAGCTTAACGCCAAAACTGGACAGGGGAATCGGGGAGCTGTTTTTT. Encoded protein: CASSLTPKLDRGIGELFF.

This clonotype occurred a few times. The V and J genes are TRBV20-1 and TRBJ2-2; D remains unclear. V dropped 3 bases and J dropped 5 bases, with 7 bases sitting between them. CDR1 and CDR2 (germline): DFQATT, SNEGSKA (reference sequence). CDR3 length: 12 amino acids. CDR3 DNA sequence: TGCAGTGCTAGCGCCCAAACCGGGGAGCTGTTTTTT. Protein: CSASAQTGELFF.

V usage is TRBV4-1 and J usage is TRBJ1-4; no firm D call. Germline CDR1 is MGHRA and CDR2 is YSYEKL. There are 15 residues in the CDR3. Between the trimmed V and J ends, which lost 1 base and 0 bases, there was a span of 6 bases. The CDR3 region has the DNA TGCGCCAGCAGCCAAGGGCAGGCAACTAATGAAAAACTGTTTTTT. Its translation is CASSQGQATNEKLFF.

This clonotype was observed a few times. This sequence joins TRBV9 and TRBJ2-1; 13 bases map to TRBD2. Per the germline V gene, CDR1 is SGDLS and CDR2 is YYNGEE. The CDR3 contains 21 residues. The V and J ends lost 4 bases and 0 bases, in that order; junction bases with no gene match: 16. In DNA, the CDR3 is TGTGCCAGCAGCCTTCCCCGCGGACTAGCGGGAGAGAGGGACTCCTACAATGAGCAGTTCTTC. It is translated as CASSLPRGLAGERDSYNEQFF.

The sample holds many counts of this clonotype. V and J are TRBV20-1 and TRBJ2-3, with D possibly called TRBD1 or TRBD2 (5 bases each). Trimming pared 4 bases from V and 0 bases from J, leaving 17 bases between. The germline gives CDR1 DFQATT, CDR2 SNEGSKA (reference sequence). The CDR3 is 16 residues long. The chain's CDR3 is CSANLRGRVSTDTQYF. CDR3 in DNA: TGCAGTGCTAATCTCCGGGGCCGAGTAAGCACAGATACGCAGTATTTT.

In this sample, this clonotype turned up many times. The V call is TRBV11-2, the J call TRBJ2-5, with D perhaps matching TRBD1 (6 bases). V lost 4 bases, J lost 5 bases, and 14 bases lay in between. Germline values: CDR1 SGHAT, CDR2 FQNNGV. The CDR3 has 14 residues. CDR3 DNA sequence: TGTGCCAGCAGCTCGAAGACAGGTTGGGAGACCCAGTACTTC. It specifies CASSSKTGWETQYF.

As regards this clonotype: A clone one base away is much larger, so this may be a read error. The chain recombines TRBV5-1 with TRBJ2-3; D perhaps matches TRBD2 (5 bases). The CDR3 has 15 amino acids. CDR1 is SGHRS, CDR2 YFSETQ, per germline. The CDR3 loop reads CASRLAARVVDTQYF. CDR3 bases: TGCGCCAGCCGCTTGGCCGCGAGGGTAGTAGATACGCAGTATTTT.

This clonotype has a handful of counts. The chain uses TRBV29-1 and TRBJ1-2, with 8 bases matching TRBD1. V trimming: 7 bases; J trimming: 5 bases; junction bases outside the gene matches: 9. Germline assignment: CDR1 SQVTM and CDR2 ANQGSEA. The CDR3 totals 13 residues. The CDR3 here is CSAVRGTGYGYTF. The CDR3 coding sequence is TGCAGCGCCGTCCGTGGGACAGGATATGGCTACACCTTC.

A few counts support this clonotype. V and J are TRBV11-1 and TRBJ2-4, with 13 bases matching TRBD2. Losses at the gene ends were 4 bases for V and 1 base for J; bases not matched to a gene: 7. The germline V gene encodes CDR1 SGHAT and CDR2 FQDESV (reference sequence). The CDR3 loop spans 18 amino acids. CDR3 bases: TGTGCCAGCAGCTCGACACTAGCGGGGGGGCCTGCCAAAAACATTCAGTACTTC. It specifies CASSSTLAGGPAKNIQYF.

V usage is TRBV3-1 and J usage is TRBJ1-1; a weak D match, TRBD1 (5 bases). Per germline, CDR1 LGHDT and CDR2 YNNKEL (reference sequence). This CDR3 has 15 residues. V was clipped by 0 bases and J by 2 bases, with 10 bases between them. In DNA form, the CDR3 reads TGTGCCAGCAGCCAAGAGGGGGTCTACAACACTGAAGCTTTCTTT. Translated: CASSQEGVYNTEAFF.

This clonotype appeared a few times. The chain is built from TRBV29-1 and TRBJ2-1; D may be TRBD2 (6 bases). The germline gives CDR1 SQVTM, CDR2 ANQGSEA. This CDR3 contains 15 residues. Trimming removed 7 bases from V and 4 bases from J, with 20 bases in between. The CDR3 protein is CSARGGVLEYNEQFF. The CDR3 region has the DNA TGCAGCGCAAGGGGCGGGGTCCTAGAGTACAATGAGCAGTTCTTC.

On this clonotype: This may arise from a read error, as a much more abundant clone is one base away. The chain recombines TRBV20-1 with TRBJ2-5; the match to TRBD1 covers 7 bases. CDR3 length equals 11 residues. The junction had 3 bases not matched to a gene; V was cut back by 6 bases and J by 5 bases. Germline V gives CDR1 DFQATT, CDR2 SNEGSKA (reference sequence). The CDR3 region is CSATTGETQYF. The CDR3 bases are TGCAGTGCAACGACAGGGGAGACCCAGTACTTC.

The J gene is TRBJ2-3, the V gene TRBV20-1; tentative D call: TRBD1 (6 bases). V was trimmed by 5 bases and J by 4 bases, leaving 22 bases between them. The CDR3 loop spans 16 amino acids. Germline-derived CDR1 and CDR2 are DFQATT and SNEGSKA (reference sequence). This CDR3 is CSAHPITGTAADTQYF. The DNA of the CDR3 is TGCAGTGCTCACCCGATTACAGGGACGGCAGCAGATACGCAGTATTTT.

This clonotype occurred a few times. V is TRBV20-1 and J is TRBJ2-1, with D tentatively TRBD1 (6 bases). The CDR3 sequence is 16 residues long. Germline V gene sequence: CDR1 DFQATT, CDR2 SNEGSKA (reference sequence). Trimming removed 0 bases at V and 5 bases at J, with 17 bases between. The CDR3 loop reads CSARDQQGGAHNEQFF. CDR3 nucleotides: TGCAGTGCTAGAGATCAACAGGGTGGGGCACACAATGAGCAGTTCTTC.

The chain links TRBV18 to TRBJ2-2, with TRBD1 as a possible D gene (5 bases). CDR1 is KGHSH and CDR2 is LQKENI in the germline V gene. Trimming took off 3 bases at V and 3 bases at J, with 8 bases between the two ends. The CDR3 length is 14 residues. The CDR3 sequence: CASSPRQHTGELFF. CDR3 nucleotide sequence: TGTGCCAGCTCACCTCGACAGCACACCGGGGAGCTGTTTTTT.

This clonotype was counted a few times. The CDR3 nucleotides are TGTGCCAGCAGAATGGATTATAGCGGGCAAGAGACCCAGTACTTC. Protein sequence: CASRMDYSGQETQYF. The chain uses TRBV28 and TRBJ2-5; TRBD2 matches 7 bases. In germline, CDR1 is MDHEN, CDR2 SYDVKM. V lost 6 bases and J lost 2; bases outside the gene matches: 9. The CDR3 length is 15 residues.

CDR3 DNA sequence: TGTGCCACCAAAGGAAACAGACTAGCGGGAGTCGTCAATGAGCAGTTCTTC. Translated: CATKGNRLAGVVNEQFF. The chain recombines TRBV24-1 with TRBJ2-1; 12 bases map to TRBD2. The CDR3 consists of 17 residues. The trim removed 8 bases at V and 6 bases at J, leaving 13 bases unmatched. From germline, CDR1 is KGHDR and CDR2 SFDVKD.